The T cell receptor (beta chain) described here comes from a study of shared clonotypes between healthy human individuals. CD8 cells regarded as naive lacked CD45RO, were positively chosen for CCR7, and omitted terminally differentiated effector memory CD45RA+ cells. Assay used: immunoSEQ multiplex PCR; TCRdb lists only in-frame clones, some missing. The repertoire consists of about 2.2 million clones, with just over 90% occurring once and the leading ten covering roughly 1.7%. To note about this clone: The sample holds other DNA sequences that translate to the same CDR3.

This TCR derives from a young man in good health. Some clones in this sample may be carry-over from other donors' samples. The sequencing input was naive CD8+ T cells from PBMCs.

DNA for the CDR3: TGTGCCAGCAGTTACTCAGACAGGGGTTACACTGAAGCTTTCTTT. Its protein product is CASSYSDRGYTEAFF. This sequence joins TRBV6-5 and TRBJ1-1; 8 nucleotides agree with TRBD1. The V and J ends lost 0 bases and 3 bases, in that order; junction bases with no gene match: 3. Germline CDR1 reads MNHEY; CDR2 reads SVGAGI. The CDR3 is 15 residues long.